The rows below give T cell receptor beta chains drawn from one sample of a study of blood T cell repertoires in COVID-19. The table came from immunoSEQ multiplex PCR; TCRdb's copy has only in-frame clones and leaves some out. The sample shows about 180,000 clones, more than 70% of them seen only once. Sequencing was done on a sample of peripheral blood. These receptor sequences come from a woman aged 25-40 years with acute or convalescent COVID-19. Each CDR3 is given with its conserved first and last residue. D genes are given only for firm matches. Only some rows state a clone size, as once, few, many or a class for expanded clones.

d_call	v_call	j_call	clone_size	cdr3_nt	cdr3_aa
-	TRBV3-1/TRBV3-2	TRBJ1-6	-	TGTGCCAGCAGCCAGACAGGCTGGTCACCCCTCCACTTT	CASSQTGWSPLHF
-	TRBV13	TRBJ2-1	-	TGTGCCACCCAGTACAGGAGCTCCTACAATGAGCAGTTCTTC	CATQYRSSYNEQFF
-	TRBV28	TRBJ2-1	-	TGTGCCAGCAGTTTATTCGATGAGCAGTTCTTC	CASSLFDEQFF
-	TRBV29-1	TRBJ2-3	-	TGCAGCGTCGACTTTAGCACAGATACGCAGTATTTT	CSVDFSTDTQYF
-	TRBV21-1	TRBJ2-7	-	TGTGCCAGCCTGATTAGCGGGAGGGCCGACGAGCAGTACTTC	CASLISGRADEQYF
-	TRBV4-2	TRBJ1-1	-	TGTGCCAGCAGCCAAGAAGATGGGAGGGGCACTGAAGCTTTCTTT	CASSQEDGRGTEAFF
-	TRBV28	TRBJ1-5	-	TGTGCCAGCAGTTTGCGGGTGCAGCCCCAGCATTTT	CASSLRVQPQHF
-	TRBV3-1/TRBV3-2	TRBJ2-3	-	TGTGCCAGCAGCCCCGTTGGCACAGATACGCAGTATTTT	CASSPVGTDTQYF
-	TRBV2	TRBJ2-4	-	TGTGCCAGCAGCGTTGTCGGGGAAAACATTCAGTACTTC	CASSVVGENIQYF
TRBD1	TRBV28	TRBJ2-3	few	TGTGCCAGTAGTAGACAGGGGCCAGATACGCAGTATTTT	CASSRQGPDTQYF
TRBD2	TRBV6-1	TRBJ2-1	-	TGTGCCAGCAGTGAGATAGCGGGAGGGCCTGAGGAGCAGTTCTTC	CASSEIAGGPEEQFF
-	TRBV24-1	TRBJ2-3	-	TGTGCCACCGAACACACAGATACGCAGTATTTT	CATEHTDTQYF
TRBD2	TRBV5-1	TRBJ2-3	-	TGCGCCAGCAACGTAGCGGGGTCTCCGACTTCTACGCAGTATTTT	CASNVAGSPTSTQYF
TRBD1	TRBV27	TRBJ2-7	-	TGTGCCAGCAGTTTAGGAGTGGGACAGGAGTACGAGCAGTACTTC	CASSLGVGQEYEQYF
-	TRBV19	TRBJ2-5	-	TGTGCCAGTAGTAAACACAGCCCGGAGACCCAGTACTTC	CASSKHSPETQYF
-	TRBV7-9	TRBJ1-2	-	TGTGCCAGCAGCTTAGGAGGGTATGGCTACACCTTC	CASSLGGYGYTF
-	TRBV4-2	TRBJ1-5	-	TGTGCCAGCAGCCAGACATTAGATCAGCCCCAGCATTTT	CASSQTLDQPQHF
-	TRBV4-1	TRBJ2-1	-	TGCGCCAGCAGCCAACGTATCAATGAGCAGTTCTTC	CASSQRINEQFF
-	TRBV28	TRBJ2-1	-	TGTGCCAGCAGAATTTCGGGAGAGCAGTTCTTC	CASRISGEQFF
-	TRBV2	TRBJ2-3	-	TGTGCCACCGCGGGGCCAGGGACAGATACGCAGTATTTT	CATAGPGTDTQYF
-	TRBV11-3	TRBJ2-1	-	TGTGCCAGCAGCTTATCCCCGGGTGGAAACAATGAGCAGTTCTTC	CASSLSPGGNNEQFF
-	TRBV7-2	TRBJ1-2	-	TGTGCCAGCAGGGCCGGGAGGGAGGCTAATGGCTACACCTTC	CASRAGREANGYTF
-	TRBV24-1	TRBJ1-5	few	TGTGCCACCAGTGATTTGCGGGGGCCCCAGCATTTT	CATSDLRGPQHF
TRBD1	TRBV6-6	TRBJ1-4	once	TGTGCCAGCAGAAAGGGACAGCTTAATGAAAAACTGTTTTTT	CASRKGQLNEKLFF
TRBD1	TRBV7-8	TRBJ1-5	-	TGTGCCAGCAGCCCCAGGGGGCCTACAGATAGCAATCAGCCCCAGCATTTT	CASSPRGPTDSNQPQHF
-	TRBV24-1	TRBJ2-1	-	TGTGCCACCAGTGATTCATTAGCGGTCAATGAGCAGTTCTTC	CATSDSLAVNEQFF
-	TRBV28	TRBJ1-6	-	TGTGCCACCTCGGGGGCACCCCTCCACTTT	CATSGAPLHF
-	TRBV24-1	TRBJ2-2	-	TGTGCCACCGGGCTGGCGGAGCTGTTTTTT	CATGLAELFF
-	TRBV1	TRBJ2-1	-	TGCACCAGCAGCCAACGGGACAGTAAGACCTACAATGAGCAGTTCTTC	CTSSQRDSKTYNEQFF
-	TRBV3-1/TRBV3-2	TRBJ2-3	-	TGTGCCAGCAGCCAAGGGCAGGTTCTTTTCACAGATACGCAGTATTTT	CASSQGQVLFTDTQYF
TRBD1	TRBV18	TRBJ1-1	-	TGTGCCAGCTCATCAACAGGGGAGGTCACTGAAGCTTTCTTT	CASSSTGEVTEAFF
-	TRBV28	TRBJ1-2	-	TGTGCCAGCAGTCCTACTAACTATGGCTACACCTTC	CASSPTNYGYTF
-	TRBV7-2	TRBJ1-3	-	TGTGCCAGCAGCTTCCGGTCTGGAAACACCATATATTTT	CASSFRSGNTIYF
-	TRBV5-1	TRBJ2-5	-	TGCGCCAGCAGCCGCGAAGTGGAAGAGACCCAGTACTTC	CASSREVEETQYF
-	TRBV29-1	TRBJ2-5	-	TGCAGCGTTGAAGATCCAGCTAGCCAAGAGACCCAGTACTTC	CSVEDPASQETQYF
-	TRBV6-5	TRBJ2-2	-	TGTGCCAGCAGTCCTGGGAGCGCGAACACCGGGGAGCTGTTTTTT	CASSPGSANTGELFF
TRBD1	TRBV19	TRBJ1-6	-	TGTGCCAGTAGGGGACAGGGCCCTTCACCCCTCCACTTT	CASRGQGPSPLHF
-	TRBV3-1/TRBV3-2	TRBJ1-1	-	TGTGCCAGCAGCCAAGTAGCCGGAACTGAAGCTTTCTTT	CASSQVAGTEAFF
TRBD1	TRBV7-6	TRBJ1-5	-	TGTGCCAGCAGCCAGACAGGGTATCAGCCCCAGCATTTT	CASSQTGYQPQHF
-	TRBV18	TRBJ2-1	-	TGTGCCAGCTCCCCCCCGGGACTCCTCGGGAATGAGCAGTTCTTC	CASSPPGLLGNEQFF
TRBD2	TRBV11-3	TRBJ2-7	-	TGTGCCAGCAGCTTGGGGACTAGCACCTACTACGAGCAGTACTTC	CASSLGTSTYYEQYF
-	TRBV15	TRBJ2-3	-	TGTGCCACCAGCAGAGATAGGGGTTATGTCTTGTATTTT	CATSRDRGYVLYF
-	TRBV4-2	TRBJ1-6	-	TGTGCCAGCAGCCAAGATTGGCCAGGGTCGAATTCACCCCTCCACTTT	CASSQDWPGSNSPLHF
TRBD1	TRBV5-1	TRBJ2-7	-	TGCGCCAGCAGCTCGCCGGGACAGAACTACGAGCAGTACTTC	CASSSPGQNYEQYF
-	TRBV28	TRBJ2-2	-	TGTGCCAGCACCTACGCCGGGACTTCGAACACCGGGGAGCTGTTTTTT	CASTYAGTSNTGELFF
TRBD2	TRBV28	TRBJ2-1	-	TGTGCCAGCAGTTTCTTGGGACTGGCGGGAGAGGTTCAGCCGTTCTTC	CASSFLGLAGEVQPFF
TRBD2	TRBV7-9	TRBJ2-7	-	TGTGCCAGCAGCTCCCCCGAGGGACTAGCGGGAGGCAACTCCTACGAGCAGTACTTC	CASSSPEGLAGGNSYEQYF
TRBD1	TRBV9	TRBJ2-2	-	TGTGCCAGCAGCGTAGCTGGTTGGCAGGGGGTAGGGACCGGGGAGCTGTTTTTT	CASSVAGWQGVGTGELFF
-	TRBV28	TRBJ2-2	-	TGTGCCAGCAGTTTATTCGGGAGAACCGGGGAGCTGTTTTTT	CASSLFGRTGELFF
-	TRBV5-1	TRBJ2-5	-	TGCGCCAGCAGCTTTCAGGGACTCGACGAGACCCAGTACTTC	CASSFQGLDETQYF
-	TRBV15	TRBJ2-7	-	TGTGCCACCAGCAGAACCGGGAGCTCCTACGAGCAGTACTTC	CATSRTGSSYEQYF
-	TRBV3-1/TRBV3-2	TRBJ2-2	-	TGTGCCAGCAGCCAAGGCGGTGGGGAGCTGTTTTTT	CASSQGGGELFF
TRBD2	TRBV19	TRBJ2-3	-	TGTGCCACTAAGCGGGAGGACAGCACAGATACGCAGTATTTT	CATKREDSTDTQYF
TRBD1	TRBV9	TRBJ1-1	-	TGTGCCAGCAGCGGGATACCGGGACAGGGAAACACTGAAGCTTTCTTT	CASSGIPGQGNTEAFF